This is a list of T cell receptor beta chains from one sample in a study of T cell changes during pregnancy in multiple sclerosis. The repertoire was sequenced with immunoSEQ multiplex PCR; TCRdb's copy has only in-frame clones and lacks some. The data hold around 56,000 clones, with approximately 90% observed a single time. Sample: CD4+ T cells from peripheral blood mononuclear cells, taken in the third trimester of pregnancy. The receptors were sampled from a female donor with multiple sclerosis, enrolled in a pregnancy study. CDR3s include the opening cysteine and the closing phenylalanine or tryptophan. The order of the fields is D gene, clone size, V gene, J gene, CDR3 DNA, CDR3 protein. D genes are given only for firm matches. Size is stated for part of the rows, as once, few or many counts, or as a class when the clone is expanded.

>NA|few|TRBV6-5|TRBJ1-6
TGTGCCAGCAGTTACGGGAGCTCCTATAATTCACCCCTCCACTTT
CASSYGSSYNSPLHF
>NA|NA|TRBV13|TRBJ1-2
TGTGCCAGCAGCACTTATGACGGGAGCGAAAACTATGGCTACACCTTC
CASSTYDGSENYGYTF
>NA|NA|TRBV6-6|TRBJ1-1
TGTGCCAGCAGTAGCCCGGGACAAGTCAACACTGAAGCTTTCTTT
CASSSPGQVNTEAFF
>TRBD1|once|TRBV6-4|TRBJ2-1
TGTGCCAGCAGCCAACGGACAGGGATCGATGAGCAGTTCTTC
CASSQRTGIDEQFF
>NA|few|TRBV10-1|TRBJ1-1
TGCGCCAGCAGTGAGTCCGGTCGGGGGAACACTGAAGCTTTCTTT
CASSESGRGNTEAFF
>TRBD1|few|TRBV7-8|TRBJ2-7
TGTGCCAGCAGCACTTACCTAGGACAGGGTAACGAGCAGTACTTC
CASSTYLGQGNEQYF
>TRBD1|NA|TRBV10-1|TRBJ1-1
TGCGCCAGCCCCGGACAGGCTGGCACTGAAGCTTTCTTT
CASPGQAGTEAFF
>TRBD1|NA|TRBV6-1|TRBJ1-1
TGTGCCAGCCGACAGGGGGAAGCGAACACTGAAGCTTTCTTT
CASRQGEANTEAFF
>NA|NA|TRBV9|TRBJ2-2
TGTGCCAGCGCGGATTTACCCTCGAGGGACACCGGGGAGCTGTTTTTT
CASADLPSRDTGELFF
>NA|NA|TRBV18|TRBJ1-1
TGTGCCAGCTCACCAGGGCTGAACACTGAAGCTTTCTTT
CASSPGLNTEAFF
>NA|NA|TRBV2|TRBJ2-2
TGTGCCAGCAGGACCGGGACTCCTGCCCCCACGAACACCGGGGAGCTGTTTTTT
CASRTGTPAPTNTGELFF
>NA|NA|TRBV2|TRBJ1-5
TGTGCCAGCAGTGTTCGTACCGCCAAGGGGTCGGGTCAGCCCCAGCATTTT
CASSVRTAKGSGQPQHF
>NA|few|TRBV2|TRBJ1-1
TGTGCCAGCAGTGAAGCAGAAGGGGGAACTGAAGCTTTCTTT
CASSEAEGGTEAFF
>NA|few|TRBV11-2|TRBJ2-7
TGTGCCAGCAGCTTAGAAAGGGGGGGGGCTTTACTCTCCTACGAGCAGTACTTC
CASSLERGGALLSYEQYF
>NA|NA|TRBV19|TRBJ1-2
TGTGCCAGTGCCCGGACAGAGATCCCCTATGGCTACACCTTC
CASARTEIPYGYTF
>TRBD1|NA|TRBV2|TRBJ2-2
TGTGCCAGCAGGGGCGGGACAGGGGGTATCACCGGGGAGCTGTTTTTT
CASRGGTGGITGELFF
>TRBD2|NA|TRBV11-2|TRBJ2-3
TGTGCCAGCAGCTCTGGGAGAAGCGGGGTAACAGATACGCAGTATTTT
CASSSGRSGVTDTQYF
>NA|NA|TRBV19|TRBJ1-5
TGTGCCAGTAGTACCCAGGGGTGGGTATATCAGCCCCAGCATTTT
CASSTQGWVYQPQHF
>TRBD1|NA|TRBV7-2|TRBJ1-5
TGTGCCAGCAGCTTAGTGGGTACAGGGGGGAATCAGCCCCAGCATTTT
CASSLVGTGGNQPQHF